This TCR beta chain derives from a study of blood T cell repertoires in COVID-19. Germline lookup yields CDR1 SQVTM and CDR2 ANQGSEA. The CDR3 is 13 residues long. The V and J ends lost 4 bases and 3 bases respectively, with 10 bases between them. The method was immunoSEQ multiplex PCR; TCRdb's version includes in-frame clones alone and lacks a portion of them. Among over 40,000 clones listed, approximately 90% were seen once. This TCR was sampled from a human donor in a cohort sampled during active COVID-19. The sequencing sample was made of peripheral blood. The gene calls are TRBV29-1 and TRBJ1-5; a possible D gene is TRBD1 (5 bases). The CDR3 region is CSVGQGVNQPQHF. In DNA form, the CDR3 reads TGCAGCGTTGGCCAGGGTGTCAATCAGCCCCAGCATTTT. Using reference TRBV29-1 and TRBJ1-5 for the parts outside the CDR3, the full variable domain is SAVISQKPSRDICQRGTSLTIQCQVDSQVTMMFWYRQQPGQSLTLIATANQGSEATYESGFVIDKFPISRPNLTFSTLTVSNMSPEDSSIYLCSVGQGVNQPQHFGDGTRLSIL.